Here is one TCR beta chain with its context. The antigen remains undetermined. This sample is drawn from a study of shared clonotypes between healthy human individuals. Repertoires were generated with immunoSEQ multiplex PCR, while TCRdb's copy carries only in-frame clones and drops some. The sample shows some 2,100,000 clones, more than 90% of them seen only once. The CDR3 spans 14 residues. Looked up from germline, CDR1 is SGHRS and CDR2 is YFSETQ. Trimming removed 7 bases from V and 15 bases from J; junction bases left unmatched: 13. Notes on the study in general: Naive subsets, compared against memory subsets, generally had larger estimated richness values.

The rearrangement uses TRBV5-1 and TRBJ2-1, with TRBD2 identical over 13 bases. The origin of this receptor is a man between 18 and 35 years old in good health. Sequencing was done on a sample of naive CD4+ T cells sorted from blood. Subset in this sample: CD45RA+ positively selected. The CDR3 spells CASGTGTSGTRLFF. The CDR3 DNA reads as TGCGCCAGCGGGACCGGGACTAGCGGGACCCGGTTGTTCTTC.